A selection of T cell receptor beta chains follows, all from one sample in a study of T cell responses to AZD1222 COVID-19 vaccine. Some clones are missing from TCRdb's copy, which holds only in-frame ones; the method was immunoSEQ multiplex PCR. The sample includes 150,000 or so clones, 90% of them seen just once. Material: peripheral blood, obtained on day 0 of AZD1222 vaccination. Receptors were obtained from an adult in good health. Each CDR3 is given with its conserved first and last residue.

v_call	j_call	cdr3_aa
TRBV6-5	TRBJ1-2	CASSLGRGARGYTF
TRBV9	TRBJ2-2	CASSATGNTGELFF
TRBV6-5	TRBJ1-1	CASSPKFLISTEAFF
TRBV6-5	TRBJ2-5	CASSYSGETQYF
TRBV7-9	TRBJ2-2	CASSKGQGLTGELFF
TRBV10-3	TRBJ2-1	CAVSGGAENEQFF
TRBV7-9	TRBJ2-3	CASSLLPSGRAETQYF
TRBV4-1	TRBJ2-7	CASSQAQSWWSQNYEQYF
TRBV5-1	TRBJ2-7	CASSSAPAGTGHYEQYF
TRBV5-4	TRBJ2-7	CASSLQGAVEQYF
TRBV19	TRBJ2-3	CASSQPGGVRGDTQYF
TRBV24-1	TRBJ2-1	CATSAIPGPGRSNEQFF
TRBV6-5	TRBJ2-7	CATQDSRRTYEQYF
TRBV29-1	TRBJ2-3	CSVGGGTVSTDTQYF
TRBV18	TRBJ2-3	CASSPPGGRDTDTQYF
TRBV2	TRBJ1-3	CASSAGARGNTIYF
TRBV5-1	TRBJ2-7	CASSSTSGTYEQYF
TRBV9	TRBJ1-4	CASSGSTSTNEKLFF
TRBV9	TRBJ2-7	CASVVGSGGPYEQYF
TRBV15	TRBJ1-2	CATSEWTGFGYTF
TRBV3-1/TRBV3-2	TRBJ1-4	CASSLYRAEKLFF
TRBV13	TRBJ1-2	CASSLFGQGISGYTF
TRBV7-3	TRBJ2-2	CASSPNSAGELFF
TRBV5-5	TRBJ1-2	CASSSTAGVYTF